The 27 T cell receptor beta chains reported below all come from one sample, sequenced in a study of blood T cell repertoires in COVID-19. TCRdb's copy holds only in-frame clones and misses some; the assay was immunoSEQ multiplex PCR. The sample has about 240,000 clones, approximately 90% seen once. Source material: PBMCs or T cells enriched from blood (not recorded which). The receptors stem from a woman in her twenties or thirties with acute COVID-19.

The CDR3 spells CASSLRLAGDYNEQFF. CDR3 in DNA: TGTGCCAGCAGTTTACGACTAGCGGGGGATTACAATGAGCAGTTCTTC. The V and J genes are TRBV27 and TRBJ2-1, with TRBD2 identical over 12 bases. The J segment lost 4 bases and the V segment lost 2 bases, leaving 3 bases of the junction unmatched. The CDR3 spans 16 residues. Per germline, CDR1 MNHEY and CDR2 SMNVEV (reference sequence).

The chain carries TRBV6-5 and TRBJ1-4; tentative D call: TRBD1 (6 bases). The CDR3 is 15 amino acids. Trimming removed 2 bases at V and 6 bases at J, with 13 bases between. Germline CDR1 reads MNHEY; CDR2 reads SVGAGI. The CDR3 nucleotides are TGTGCCAGCAGTTACGACGGACAGTGGGATGAAAAACTGTTTTTT. Translation gives CASSYDGQWDEKLFF.

A single count supports this clone. This chain links TRBV24-1 with TRBJ1-2; D unclear. Germline values: CDR1 KGHDR, CDR2 SFDVKD. The V end lost 10 bases, the J end lost 8 bases, and 16 bases lay between the germline ends. The CDR3 is made up of 12 amino acids. DNA of the CDR3: TGTGCCACACGGGGTGAGGTCGGCGGCTACACCTTC. This gives the protein CATRGEVGGYTF.

The chain employs TRBV7-2 and TRBJ1-5, with 10 bases identical to TRBD1. The trim removed 0 bases at V and 9 bases at J, leaving 11 bases unmatched. Germline-derived CDR1 and CDR2 are SGHTA and FQGNSA. The CDR3 runs to 17 residues. CDR3 in amino acids: CASSLAPREGQGRPQHF. CDR3 nucleotide sequence: TGTGCCAGCAGCTTAGCTCCCAGGGAGGGACAGGGGCGGCCCCAGCATTTT.

This chain connects TRBV2 to TRBJ1-6; TRBD1 agrees at 10 bases. Germline V CDR1 and CDR2: SNHLY, FYNNEI. V trimming: 8 bases; J trimming: 7 bases; junction bases outside the gene matches: 2. The CDR3 has 13 residues. The CDR3 reads CASSGQGNSPLHF. The CDR3 nucleotides read TGTGCCAGCTCGGGACAGGGGAATTCACCCCTCCACTTT.

V and J are TRBV19 and TRBJ1-2, with 8 bases fitting TRBD1. CDR3 length equals 13 residues. J was trimmed by 8 bases and V by 6 bases; bases with no gene match: 8. Germline CDR1 reads LNHDA; CDR2 reads SQIVND (reference sequence). This CDR3 reads CASRAGGAEGYTF. The CDR3 coding sequence is TGTGCCAGTAGGGCAGGGGGCGCGGAGGGCTACACCTTC. Supplemented by reference TRBV19 and TRBJ1-2, the full variable domain reads DGGITQSPKYLFRKEGQNVTLSCEQNLNHDAMYWYRQDPGQGLRLIYYSQIVNDFQKGDIAEGYSVSREKKESFPLTVTSAQKNPTAFYLCASRAGGAEGYTFGSGTRLTVV.

The V gene is TRBV6-1, the J gene TRBJ1-4; D unclear. The CDR3 runs to 16 residues. Germline-derived CDR1 and CDR2 are MNHNS and SASEGT. Trimming took off 3 bases at V and 8 bases at J, with 19 bases between the two ends. The CDR3 sequence: CASSELLTLAGEKLFF. The CDR3 nucleotides are TGTGCCAGCAGTGAGTTATTGACCCTCGCGGGCGAAAAACTGTTTTTT.

This chain links TRBV18 with TRBJ2-1, with D hard to call. The length of the CDR3 is 15 residues. V was trimmed by 4 bases and J by 0 bases, leaving 10 bases between them. CDR1 is KGHSH and CDR2 is LQKENI in the germline V gene. The CDR3 DNA reads as TGTGCCAGCTCACTTGATTACAGCTCCTACAATGAGCAGTTCTTC. This gives the protein CASSLDYSSYNEQFF.

V usage is TRBV15 and J usage is TRBJ2-6; 8 positions match TRBD2. The V gene's germline CDR1 is LNHNV and CDR2 YYDKDF (reference sequence). The CDR3 extends over 16 amino acids. V lost 2 bases and J lost 5; bases outside the gene matches: 5. The CDR3 reads CATSRRGGSWANVLTF. The DNA of the CDR3 is TGTGCCACCAGCAGACGGGGGGGAAGCTGGGCCAACGTCCTGACTTTC.

This rearrangement joins TRBV18 to TRBJ1-1; D gene unclear. The V and J ends lost 3 bases and 3 bases respectively, with 8 bases between them. Germline assignment: CDR1 KGHSH and CDR2 LQKENI. The CDR3 sequence is 13 residues long. DNA for the CDR3: TGTGCCAGCTCACCCGCAGAACACACTGAAGCTTTCTTT. Encoded protein: CASSPAEHTEAFF.

This chain connects TRBV27 to TRBJ1-6, with D possibly being TRBD1 (5 bases). V dropped 8 bases and J dropped 10 bases, with 21 bases sitting between them. The CDR3 is 15 residues long. Germline V gives CDR1 MNHEY, CDR2 SMNVEV (reference sequence). CDR3 nucleotides: TGTGCCAGCGGCCCCGGGCAGGGTTTTCCCTCACCCCTCCACTTT. Translating it yields CASGPGQGFPSPLHF.

This clone was counted a single time. This chain links TRBV4-1 with TRBJ1-5; D not resolved. The CDR3 extends over 15 amino acids. The V gene lost 1 base and the J gene lost 3 bases, with 10 bases spanning the gap. Germline V gene sequence: CDR1 MGHRA, CDR2 YSYEKL. The CDR3 DNA reads TGCGCCAGCAGCCAAGGGGTCCAGGACAATCAGCCCCAGCATTTT. Amino acids: CASSQGVQDNQPQHF.

The chain uses TRBV4-1 and TRBJ1-1; D is unresolved. CDR1 MGHRA and CDR2 YSYEKL come from the germline V gene. Trimming pared 0 bases from V and 0 bases from J, leaving 8 bases between. The CDR3 covers 15 residues. The CDR3 DNA is TGCGCCAGCAGCCAAGAGCCTGGCATGAACACTGAAGCTTTCTTT. Protein product: CASSQEPGMNTEAFF.

The rearrangement links TRBV6-5 to TRBJ2-6; D unclear. From germline, CDR1 is MNHEY and CDR2 SVGAGI. This CDR3 has 14 amino acids. V lost 10 bases and J lost 0, with 10 bases in between. Here the CDR3 reads CAILSPSGANVLTF. The CDR3 coding sequence is TGTGCCATCCTAAGTCCCTCTGGGGCCAACGTCCTGACTTTC.

The chain couples TRBV6-1 to TRBJ2-5, with TRBD1 as a possible D gene (6 bases). Trimming left V 1 base short and J 7 bases short, with 16 bases between. The CDR3 sequence is 15 residues long. Looked up from germline, CDR1 is MNHNS and CDR2 is SASEGT. The CDR3 here is CASSEGLTGSGTQYF. CDR3 DNA: TGTGCCAGCAGTGAAGGACTTACAGGGTCGGGGACCCAGTACTTC.

This clone has only one observation. J is TRBJ1-6 and V is TRBV21-1; TRBD1 reflects the table's D call only, with no check against the DNA. TRBV21-1 is a listed pseudogene. The CDR3 totals 16 residues. CDR3 DNA: TGTGCCAGCAGCAAAGAGGGGACAGGAGATAATTCACCCCTCCACTTT. It specifies CASSKEGTGDNSPLHF.

V gene TRBV10-2 combines with J gene TRBJ1-4; 7 nucleotides match TRBD1. The CDR3 length is 15 residues. Germline CDR1 is WSHSY and CDR2 is SAAADI. Trimming at V came to 2 bases and at J to 3 bases, leaving 3 bases not matched to a gene. The DNA of the CDR3 is TGCGCCAGCAGTGAGGAGGGACAGCCTAATGAAAAACTGTTTTTT. Protein: CASSEEGQPNEKLFF.

This chain uses TRBV6-6 with TRBJ2-7; TRBD1 agrees at 8 bases. The CDR3 runs to 14 residues. The V gene end was trimmed by 6 bases and the J gene end by 3 bases; junction bases not matched to a gene: 7. Per germline, CDR1 MNHNY and CDR2 SVGAGI (reference sequence). In DNA, the CDR3 is TGTGCCAGCAGACAGCCCGGGACAGGCTACGAGCAGTACTTC. It codes for CASRQPGTGYEQYF.

The V and J genes are TRBV27 and TRBJ1-5, with a tentative D call TRBD1 (5 bases). Germline CDR1 reads MNHEY; CDR2 reads SMNVEV (reference sequence). Between the trimmed V and J ends, which lost 6 bases and 4 bases, there was a span of 13 bases. The CDR3 is made up of 14 amino acids. The CDR3 spells CASSPLGDNQPQHF. CDR3 bases: TGTGCCAGCAGCCCCTTAGGGGATAATCAGCCCCAGCATTTT.

This rearrangement joins TRBV9 to TRBJ1-1, with TRBD1 identical over 8 bases. Germline CDR1 is SGDLS and CDR2 is YYNGEE. This CDR3 region has 13 residues. Losses at the gene ends were 4 bases for V and 5 bases for J; bases not matched to a gene: 4. The chain's CDR3 is CASSPTGGTEAFF. DNA of the CDR3: TGTGCCAGCAGCCCAACAGGGGGAACTGAAGCTTTCTTT.

The CDR3 nucleotides read TGTGCCAGCAGTACCTCCGCGAATCAGCCCCAGCATTTT. Translated, it gives CASSTSANQPQHF. V usage is TRBV6-5 and J usage is TRBJ1-5; D is unclear. From germline, CDR1 is MNHEY and CDR2 SVGAGI. Deletions cut 5 bases from V and 4 bases from J, with 9 bases between. The CDR3 is 13 amino acids.

V and J are TRBV4-3 and TRBJ2-7; D might be TRBD2 (6 bases). The CDR3 length is 12 residues. V was cut by 4 bases and J by 12 bases, with 16 bases left in between. CDR1 LGHNA and CDR2 YSLEER come from the germline V gene. The CDR3 reads CASSRNGGLRYF. CDR3 bases: TGCGCCAGCAGCCGCAACGGGGGTTTGAGGTACTTC.

The rearrangement uses TRBV4-1 and TRBJ1-2; D unresolved. V was clipped by 5 bases and J by 0 bases, with 10 bases between them. The CDR3 runs to 14 residues. From germline, CDR1 is MGHRA and CDR2 YSYEKL. The CDR3 sequence is CASSFPRANYGYTF. CDR3 DNA sequence: TGCGCCAGCAGCTTCCCCCGAGCTAACTATGGCTACACCTTC.

This rearrangement joins TRBV28 to TRBJ2-3; 9 bases line up with TRBD1. Germline V gives CDR1 MDHEN, CDR2 SYDVKM. J lost 7 bases, V lost 7 bases, and 9 bases had no gene match. This CDR3 comprises 14 residues. The CDR3 region is CASTLDRGGYTQYF. The CDR3 DNA follows: TGTGCCAGCACTTTGGACAGGGGTGGATATACGCAGTATTTT.

The genes are TRBV18 and TRBJ1-5; 8 bases align to TRBD1. From germline, CDR1 is KGHSH and CDR2 LQKENI. Trimming at V came to 4 bases and at J to 6 bases, leaving 17 bases not matched to a gene. The CDR3 totals 18 residues. CDR3 protein: CASSLTRAGTGARQPQHF. The CDR3 DNA sequence: TGTGCCAGCTCACTCACCAGGGCCGGGACAGGAGCCCGTCAGCCCCAGCATTTT. The complete variable domain, with remaining parts taken from reference TRBV18 and TRBJ1-5, reads NAGVMQNPRHLVRRRGQEARLRCSPMKGHSHVYWYRQLPEEGLKFMVYLQKENIIDESGMPKERFSAEFPKEGPSILRIQQVVRGDSAAYFCASSLTRAGTGARQPQHFGDGTRLSIL.

The chain couples TRBV27 to TRBJ2-1; 12 bases are a match to TRBD2. The CDR3 loop spans 17 amino acids. V lost 3 bases to trimming and J lost 7 bases; unmatched junction nucleotides: 10. Germline loops: CDR1 MNHEY, CDR2 SMNVEV (reference sequence). This chain's CDR3 is CASSFLTSGGARNEQFF. CDR3 DNA sequence: TGTGCCAGCAGTTTTCTGACTAGCGGGGGTGCCAGGAATGAGCAGTTCTTC.

J is TRBJ1-2 and V is TRBV4-2; no clear D. This CDR3 region has 12 residues. Per germline, CDR1 LGHNA and CDR2 YNFKEQ. Trimming removed 4 bases at V and 6 bases at J, with 9 bases between. CDR3 residues: CASSRQSDGYTF. The CDR3 nucleotides read TGTGCCAGCAGCCGACAATCGGATGGCTACACCTTC.